The rows below give T cell receptor beta chains drawn from one sample of a study of shared T cell receptors in the human thymus. Clones were read by immunoSEQ multiplex PCR, and TCRdb kept only the in-frame ones, dropping some. The table includes 500,000 to 850,000 clones, around 87% detected once. These records were also assigned to another study, of human thymus T cells.

The sample consisted of thymocytes. Every receptor here comes from a boy under two years old with a congenital heart defect. Both conserved end residues are part of each CDR3. D genes are given only for firm matches. The size field is filled for only some rows; it gives once, few, many or a size class.

>TRBD1|TRBJ1-5|few|TRBV19
CASKWGQGGPQPQHF
TGTGCCAGTAAGTGGGGACAGGGTGGACCACAGCCCCAGCATTTT
>TRBD1|TRBJ2-3|once|TRBV11-2
CASSLGETGADTQYF
TGTGCCAGCAGCTTAGGGGAAACAGGGGCAGATACGCAGTATTTT
>TRBD2|TRBJ2-5|once|TRBV19
CASSRLAGAQETQYF
TGTGCCAGTAGTCGGCTAGCGGGGGCCCAAGAGACCCAGTACTTC
>TRBD2|TRBJ2-7|once|TRBV10-3
CAISVGLAGELYEQYF
TGTGCCATCAGTGTAGGACTAGCGGGGGAACTCTACGAGCAGTACTTC
>-|TRBJ2-5|-|TRBV15
CATSRGGSGPIQETQYF
TGTGCCACCAGCAGAGGAGGATCAGGGCCGATCCAAGAGACCCAGTACTTC
>-|TRBJ2-1|-|TRBV5-1
CASSLQGHHNEQFF
TGCGCCAGCAGCTTACAGGGCCATCACAATGAGCAGTTCTTC
>-|TRBJ2-2|once|TRBV30
CAWAGDTGPNTGELFF
TGTGCCTGGGCCGGGGATACAGGGCCGAACACCGGGGAGCTGTTTTTT
>TRBD2|TRBJ2-7|-|TRBV4-2
CASRGGAAYEQYF
TGTGCCAGCCGGGGGGGGGCTGCCTACGAGCAGTACTTC
>-|TRBJ1-6|-|TRBV15
CATSRDWGPPLHF
TGTGCCACCAGCAGAGATTGGGGGCCCCCCCTCCACTTT
>TRBD2|TRBJ2-5|-|TRBV7-9
CASSSGCCERGRETQYF
TGTGCCAGCAGCTCGGGGTGCTGCGAGCGGGGGCGAGAGACCCAGTACTTC
>TRBD2|TRBJ2-1|once|TRBV5-1
CASSLPSGRGWNEQFF
TGCGCCAGCAGCTTACCGAGCGGGAGGGGTTGGAATGAGCAGTTCTTC
>TRBD1|TRBJ1-5|-|TRBV19
CASSTSRQGKNQPQHF
TGTGCCAGTAGTACGAGTAGACAGGGGAAGAATCAGCCCCAGCATTTT
>-|TRBJ1-2|-|TRBV5-1
CASSGGPTNYGYTF
TGCGCCAGCAGCGGAGGACCGACCAACTATGGCTACACCTTC
>-|TRBJ2-3|-|TRBV27
CASRGGGADTQYF
TGTGCCAGCAGAGGGGGTGGAGCAGATACGCAGTATTTT
>TRBD1|TRBJ2-5|once|TRBV28
CASSFRALGQDQETQYF
TGTGCCAGCAGTTTCAGGGCACTCGGACAGGACCAAGAGACCCAGTACTTC
>TRBD1|TRBJ2-3|-|TRBV6-5
CASSGSTGGDTQYF
TGTGCCAGCAGTGGGTCGACAGGGGGAGATACGCAGTATTTT
>-|TRBJ2-3|-|TRBV7-2
CASSPGTWADTQYF
TGTGCCAGCAGCCCGGGTACGTGGGCAGATACGCAGTATTTT
>-|TRBJ1-2|-|TRBV7-9
CASSLEQGQYGYTF
TGTGCCAGCAGCTTAGAGCAGGGGCAATATGGCTACACCTTC
>-|TRBJ2-6|-|TRBV9
CASSVGGDSASGANVLTF
TGTGCCAGCAGCGTAGGGGGGGACAGCGCCTCTGGGGCCAACGTCCTGACTTTC
>TRBD1|TRBJ1-1|-|TRBV5-4
CASSGDRAHRAFF
TGTGCCAGCAGCGGGGACAGGGCCCATAGAGCTTTCTTT
>-|TRBJ2-5|-|TRBV7-2
CASSVTAWGGETQYF
TGTGCCAGCAGCGTAACGGCCTGGGGCGGAGAGACCCAGTACTTC
>-|TRBJ2-5|-|TRBV25-1
CASSELQGATQYF
TGTGCCAGCAGTGAATTGCAAGGGGCGACCCAGTACTTC
>TRBD1|TRBJ2-3|-|TRBV7-9
CASSPRGTGVTDTQYF
TGTGCCAGCAGCCCCCGGGGGACAGGGGTGACAGATACGCAGTATTTT
>-|TRBJ1-1|-|TRBV28
CASSILLPEAFF
TGTGCCAGCAGTATACTGCTCCCTGAAGCTTTCTTT
>TRBD1|TRBJ1-1|-|TRBV27
CASSLTLRGQNTEAFF
TGTGCCAGCAGTCTCACCCTCAGGGGGCAGAACACTGAAGCTTTCTTT
>TRBD1|TRBJ2-7|-|TRBV7-8
CASSSRTGPPSEQYF
TGTGCCAGCAGCTCTAGGACAGGCCCCCCTAGCGAGCAGTACTTC
>TRBD1|TRBJ2-5|-|TRBV6-5
CASRQTGGGETQYF
TGTGCCAGCAGGCAAACAGGGGGAGGAGAGACCCAGTACTTC
>-|TRBJ2-5|-|TRBV7-9
CASSLFLRNDETQYF
TGTGCCAGCAGCTTATTTTTGCGGAACGACGAGACCCAGTACTTC
>-|TRBJ1-3|few|TRBV4-3
CASSQVGQGIGGNTIYF
TGCGCCAGCAGCCAAGTTGGCCAGGGGATAGGAGGAAACACCATATATTTT
>-|TRBJ1-2|-|TRBV5-5
CASTLDQGPSYGYTF
TGTGCCAGCACCCTGGACCAGGGCCCTTCCTATGGCTACACCTTC
>-|TRBJ2-2|-|TRBV5-4
CASSFFRRGLNTGELFF
TGTGCCAGCAGCTTCTTCCGAAGGGGTTTAAACACCGGGGAGCTGTTTTTT
>TRBD1|TRBJ2-6|-|TRBV28
CASSWRTGLSGANVLTF
TGTGCCAGCAGTTGGAGGACAGGCCTCTCTGGGGCCAACGTCCTGACTTTC
>-|TRBJ2-2|-|TRBV4-2
CASSQKAGELFF
TGTGCCAGCAGCCAAAAAGCTGGGGAGCTGTTTTTT
>-|TRBJ1-1|-|TRBV28
CASRPWIAVRVMNTEAFF
TGTGCCAGCAGGCCCTGGATTGCGGTCAGGGTGATGAACACTGAAGCTTTCTTT
>-|TRBJ1-5|-|TRBV7-9
CASSPTGLNQPQHF
TGTGCCAGCAGCCCGACAGGTCTGAATCAGCCCCAGCATTTT
>TRBD1|TRBJ1-2|-|TRBV7-8
CASSLGDREGGEGYGYTF
TGTGCCAGCAGCTTAGGGGACAGGGAAGGCGGTGAAGGCTATGGCTACACCTTC
>-|TRBJ1-2|-|TRBV6-1
CASSEALGPYEWYTF
TGTGCCAGCAGTGAAGCACTAGGTCCCTACGAGTGGTACACCTTC
>TRBD2|TRBJ2-7|-|TRBV6-4
CASSDSTNRYPCPSGGSCEQYF
TGTGCCAGCAGTGACTCGACAAACCGCTACCCTTGCCCTAGCGGGGGGTCCTGCGAGCAGTACTTC
>-|TRBJ1-5|-|TRBV5-1
CASSLDPLFPPNNQPQHF
TGCGCCAGCAGCTTGGACCCCCTATTCCCACCAAACAATCAGCCCCAGCATTTT
>TRBD1|TRBJ2-4|once|TRBV28
CASSLWGQGIAKNIQYF
TGTGCCAGCAGTTTATGGGGACAGGGAATAGCCAAAAACATTCAGTACTTC
>-|TRBJ2-1|-|TRBV4-1
CASSLLAVPYNEQFF
TGCGCCAGCAGCCTCCTGGCGGTCCCTTACAATGAGCAGTTCTTC
>TRBD1|TRBJ1-1|-|TRBV5-4
CASSSWTGGTEAFF
TGTGCCAGCAGCTCCTGGACAGGGGGCACTGAAGCTTTCTTT
>-|TRBJ2-1|-|TRBV25-1
CASGLADNEQFF
TGTGCCAGCGGATTAGCTGACAATGAGCAGTTCTTC
>TRBD2|TRBJ2-5|few|TRBV5-4
CASSWGTSGRPQETQYF
TGTGCCAGCAGCTGGGGGACTAGCGGGAGGCCCCAAGAGACCCAGTACTTC
>-|TRBJ1-5|-|TRBV28
CASSPRGGNSNQPQHF
TGTGCCAGCAGCCCGCGAGGCGGGAATAGCAATCAGCCCCAGCATTTT